The entry below gives a single TCR beta chain sequence along with its context. The specificity of this receptor is unknown. Per-nucleotide qualities are absent, and no much larger clonotype sits a single base away. These data are taken from a study of blood T cell repertoires in COVID-19 (dated by TCRdb to 2020 to 2021). Regarding the research as a whole: Samples from collaborators originated in the United States, Italy and Spain and spanned both the acute and convalescent phases of COVID-19. Samples came from the ongoing ImmuneRACE study (first 160 participants) plus 1,254 subjects from 6 global collaborators. Deeply sampled blood TCRbeta repertoires from subjects exposed to, actively infected with, or recovered from COVID-19 were included in the dataset. Where HLA class I and class II types were available, the types were taken from metadata supplied by the sample provider, not from assay-based typing. A freely available public database, intended as a resource for researchers studying the immune response to SARS-CoV-2, is where the repertoires were released. Sample metadata almost always included a de-identified subject ID, COVID-19 status, age in years and sex. The material from the prospective study consisted of cDNA or gDNA derived from T cells, B-cell-depleted T cells, or PBMCs.

Taken from cysteine to phenylalanine, the CDR3 has 15 residues. The CDR3 DNA has 45 bases and is translated from base 1. Trimming removed 0 bases from V and 12 bases from J, leaving 21 bases between the germline ends. CDR1 and CDR2, looked up from the germline V gene (reference sequence), are GTSNPN and SVGIG. TCRbeta CDR3 regions were amplified from genomic DNA using the immunoSEQ Assay, a bias-controlled multiplex PCR. Under the source paper's analysis protocol: The number of nucleated cells in each sample was estimated by amplification of reference gene primers within the assay. To quantify the absolute abundance of each unique TCRbeta CDR3 rearrangement, sequence reads were collapsed and filtered. For each sample, productive Simpson clonality was calculated as the square root of Simpson's diversity index across productive rearrangements. Held by TCRdb, this immuneACCESS table contains in-frame sequences only and omits some clones. Under half of the omission traces to an unresolved V gene where checked; the cause of the rest is unknown. V, J and clone size derive from that table, while D and trimming were established from the DNA sequence. This sample is represented by 350,000 to 450,000 clones; about nine tenths of them were singletons. Around 0.94% of the sample goes to the ten largest clones.

Participants in the prospective study were enrolled through a virtual design, were aged 18 to 89 years, and lived in about two dozen United States geographic areas. In the prospective study, cohorts were assigned on the basis of participant-reported clinical history obtained from a screening survey and a study questionnaire. A participant counted as exposed if, within 2 weeks of entering the study, that participant had been in contact with someone who had a PCR-confirmed or clinician-diagnosed COVID-19 case. In the prospective study, whole blood, serum and a nasopharyngeal or oropharyngeal swab were collected from each participant by mobile phlebotomists. Additional blood draws and questionnaires over an approximately 2-month period could optionally be provided by prospective study participants. Before DNA extraction, blood samples from the prospective study were shipped at room temperature or frozen.

Findings and caveats that apply to the study as a whole: The quantity of clinical and demographic metadata differed by source and by participant and was supplied without curation.

Here the chain combines TRBV30 and TRBJ2-1; a tentative D match to TRBD2 spans 6 bases. Sequencing used PBMCs or T cells enriched from blood (not recorded which). The sequence was collected from a woman aged 40 to 50 who had been exposed to COVID-19. The sequenced DNA is TGTGCCTGGAGTGTACGCGGGGCGGCCCCATTGAGGCAGTTCTTC. Translated, it gives CAWSVRGAAPLRQFF.